This T cell receptor (beta chain) was captured in a study of blood T cells in healthy people across ages. Study-level points and caveats: It was the long-lived donors that had more naive CD4+ cells and higher diversity than aged donors. Changes in expanded clonotypes were possibly confounded, as the CMV status of donors was unknown.

This clonotype was counted only a few times. The antigen is not known. Germline V CDR1 and CDR2: SGHDN, FVKESK. This CDR3 is built from 14 residues. Combining a sample-barcoded 5' primer with a J-beta primer mix, a second PCR ran for about 6 to 12 cycles. A single record per CDR3 protein comes from TCRdb applying MiXCR to the 5' RACE reads. Here the sample spans hundreds of thousands of distinct CDR3 sequences, 20% to 30% being singletons. Russia was home to the donors, healthy Caucasian individuals aged roughly 6 to 95. The data also belong to a second study, concerning T cells of mothers and their children. That report notes: Nine systemically healthy Caucasian donors: three mothers, six children.

The chain recombines TRBV14 with TRBJ2-7; the D gene is possibly TRBD1 (5 bases). The end of the DNA aligns better with TRBJ2-1, so the J call may be wrong. The sequence derives from a boy between 5 and 17 years old in good health. Input material: blood. CDR3 sequence reads: CASHQLGPGAEQFF. CDR3 DNA sequence: TGTGCCAGCCACCAACTGGGGCCTGGCGCTGAGCAGTTCTTC.